A single sample gave rise to the 17 T cell receptor beta chains below, sequenced in a study of T-cell memory formation after mild COVID-19. From the 5' RACE reads, TCRdb called clonotypes with MiXCR, one entry per CDR3 protein. The sample records under 450,000 distinct CDR3 sequences, roughly a quarter being singletons. The sample consisted of PBMCs or a T cell subset sorted from them (not recorded which). These receptors were taken from an adult woman who had mild COVID-19 (a few samples of this study predate the infection). Cell type and time point are not known.

The rearrangement joins TRBV12-3 or TRBV12-4 to TRBJ2-7; TRBD1 might be the D (6 bases). The CDR3 is 13 residues long. Trimming cost V 5 bases and J 2 bases, with 10 bases left between them. CDR3 residues: CASSIQGPYEQYF. The CDR3, as DNA: TGTGCCAGCAGTATACAGGGTCCCTACGAGCAGTACTTC.

The V call is TRBV7-8, the J call TRBJ2-2; 9 bases are shared with TRBD1. Germline CDR1 is SGHVS and CDR2 is FQNEAQ. The CDR3 has 16 residues. V trimming: 10 bases; J trimming: 6 bases; junction bases outside the gene matches: 15. CDR3 in DNA: TGTGCCACCCGGGGACAGGGAAGTCTCGGGGCCGGGGAGCTGTTTTTT. The encoded protein is CATRGQGSLGAGELFF.

This CDR3 reads CASSLMRRTEAFF. The CDR3 nucleotides read TGTGCCAGCAGCTTAATGAGGCGCACTGAAGCTTTCTTT. The V call is TRBV7-8, the J call TRBJ1-1; no firm D call. Trimming shortened V by 2 bases and J by 4 bases, and 8 bases separated the two germline ends. The CDR3 covers 13 residues. In germline, CDR1 is SGHVS, CDR2 FQNEAQ.

This clonotype occurred a few times. The chain uses TRBV7-2 and TRBJ2-3; TRBD1 or TRBD2 may be the D gene (6 bases each). Germline values: CDR1 SGHTA, CDR2 FQGNSA. With 8 bases removed from V and 0 bases from J, the gap between germline ends came to 12 bases. This CDR3 region has 14 residues. CDR3 coding DNA: TGTGCCAGCCACCGGGGGCCTAGCACAGATACGCAGTATTTT. It yields the protein CASHRGPSTDTQYF.

In this sample, this clonotype turned up a few times. The CDR3 region is CASLQSPYSNQPQHF. For the CDR3, the DNA is TGTGCCAGCCTCCAGAGCCCCTATAGCAATCAGCCCCAGCATTTT. The chain recombines TRBV19 with TRBJ1-5; D unresolved. V lost 9 bases, J lost 0 bases, and 15 bases lay in between. The CDR3 is 15 amino acids. CDR1 is LNHDA and CDR2 is SQIVND in the germline V gene (reference sequence).

This clonotype was counted between two and nine times. J is TRBJ2-1 and V is TRBV7-2; no reliable D call. The CDR3 contains 15 residues. Trimming removed 0 bases at V and 6 bases at J, with 12 bases between. Per the germline V gene, CDR1 is SGHTA and CDR2 is FQGNSA. The CDR3 loop reads CASSLAGLTGNEQFF. In DNA form, the CDR3 reads TGTGCCAGCAGCTTAGCTGGCCTCACGGGCAATGAGCAGTTCTTC.

This clonotype came up many times. J is TRBJ2-3 and V is TRBV7-8; no clear D. Germline V gives CDR1 SGHVS, CDR2 FQNEAQ. The CDR3 runs to 15 residues. The germline V and J ends were trimmed by 3 bases and 0 bases, with 10 bases remaining between them. The CDR3 spells CASSFAGSSTDTQYF. The CDR3 bases are TGTGCCAGCAGCTTCGCCGGATCTAGCACAGATACGCAGTATTTT.

This chain joins TRBV6-1 and TRBJ1-2, with D uncertain. Germline V gene data show CDR1 as MNHNS and CDR2 as SASEGT. The CDR3 has 14 residues. V lost 3 bases to trimming and J lost 4 bases, with 12 bases between them. The CDR3 here is CASSDGGFGYGYTF. For the CDR3, the DNA is TGTGCCAGCAGTGACGGAGGCTTCGGCTATGGCTACACCTTC.

In this sample, this clonotype turned up a few times. DNA of the CDR3: TGTGCCAGCAGTTTGGGACAGGGATACCAAGAGACCCAGTACTTC. This translates into CASSLGQGYQETQYF. V is TRBV12-3 or TRBV12-4 and J is TRBJ2-5, with 9 bases fitting TRBD1. V lost 3 bases, J lost 0 bases, and 2 bases stayed unmatched. This CDR3 comprises 15 residues.

Only a few counts were recorded for this clonotype. The chain carries TRBV6-4 and TRBJ1-1; D uncertain. CDR1 and CDR2 (germline): MRHNA, SNTAGT. V lost 6 bases and J 2 bases, leaving 10 bases between the germline ends. The CDR3 length is 13 residues. As DNA, the CDR3 is TGTGCCAGCAGCACCTCCCTTAACACTGAAGCTTTCTTT. This translates into CASSTSLNTEAFF.

The chain is built from TRBV14 and TRBJ2-1; 16 nucleotides line up with TRBD2. This CDR3 is 19 amino acids long. Germline CDR1 is SGHDN and CDR2 is FVKESK. The junction had 9 bases not matched to a gene; V was cut back by 1 base and J by 6 bases. The CDR3 nucleotides read TGTGCCAGCAGCCAAGTCCACTCCGGGACTAGCGGGAGGGCCAATGAGCAGTTCTTC. Residues: CASSQVHSGTSGRANEQFF.

The rearrangement uses TRBV5-1 and TRBJ2-3; D remains ambiguous. V gave up 0 bases and J gave up 4 bases, with 9 bases separating them. CDR1 and CDR2 (germline): SGHRS, YFSETQ. This CDR3 is 14 amino acids long. As DNA, the CDR3 is TGCGCCAGCAGCTTGGAGGCAGGTCCAGATACGCAGTATTTT. Translating gives CASSLEAGPDTQYF.

This clonotype was observed at least ten times. The genes are TRBV13 and TRBJ2-7; 8 nucleotides agree with TRBD1. V lost 5 bases and J lost 4; bases outside the gene matches: 10. Germline CDR1 reads PRHDT; CDR2 reads FYEKMQ (reference sequence). The CDR3 length is 15 residues. CDR3: CASSVHSGGAYEQYF. The CDR3 DNA sequence: TGTGCCAGCAGCGTACACTCAGGGGGCGCATACGAGCAGTACTTC.

The CDR3 here is CASSLRGARANVLTF. The CDR3, as DNA: TGTGCCAGCAGTTTAAGGGGGGCGCGGGCCAACGTCCTGACTTTC. The chain links TRBV12-3 or TRBV12-4 to TRBJ2-6, with D perhaps matching TRBD1 or TRBD2 (6 bases each). This CDR3 is built from 15 residues. V was pared by 2 bases and J by 5 bases, with 10 bases between.

The chain is built from TRBV6-4 and TRBJ2-1; 7 bases align to TRBD1. V lost 5 bases to trimming and J lost 4 bases; unmatched junction nucleotides: 8. Germline V gives CDR1 MRHNA, CDR2 SNTAGT. The CDR3 runs to 15 residues. The CDR3 bases are TGTGCCAGCAGTCCTGAAGGGGGCTCTTACAATGAGCAGTTCTTC. This codes for CASSPEGGSYNEQFF.

The table lists this clonotype with a few counts. The chain has TRBV5-1 and TRBJ2-1; 9 positions match TRBD2. V lost 1 base to trimming and J lost 0 bases; unmatched junction nucleotides: 11. The CDR3 runs 19 residues. Germline assignment: CDR1 SGHRS and CDR2 YFSETQ. In nucleotides, the CDR3 is TGCGCCAGCAGCTTGATTCGACTAGCGGCACGGAGCTCCTACAATGAGCAGTTCTTC. It encodes CASSLIRLAARSSYNEQFF.

This clonotype was seen a few times. V usage is TRBV2 and J usage is TRBJ2-7; the D gene is possibly TRBD1 (5 bases). Trimming removed 6 bases at V and 2 bases at J, with 20 bases between. The germline V gene encodes CDR1 SNHLY and CDR2 FYNNEI. The CDR3 spans 16 residues. The CDR3 region is CASSGALGPGPYEQYF. CDR3 in DNA: TGTGCCAGCAGCGGCGCCTTGGGCCCAGGGCCCTACGAGCAGTACTTC.